This entry features one T cell receptor (beta chain) sequence. Germline CDR1 reads SGHRS; CDR2 reads YFSETQ. V gave up 0 bases and J gave up 8 bases; unmatched junction bases: 6. CDR3 length: 15 amino acids. Authors' data handling: Cell counts per sample came from amplifying reference gene primers. TCRdb's table, derived via immunoSEQ multiplex PCR, lists solely in-frame clones and lacks some. V and J calls and clone size come straight from that table; D and trimming were deduced from the DNA. The table includes 40,000 to 50,000 clones, roughly 87% detected once. The sample originates from a study of blood T cell repertoires in COVID-19. For the study at large: T cells, B-cell-depleted T cells, or PBMCs supplied cDNA or gDNA.

This clonotype was sampled from a human donor in a cohort sampled during active COVID-19. Sequences were obtained from peripheral blood. The chain has TRBV5-1 and TRBJ2-1; TRBD2 agrees at 9 bases. CDR3 loop: CASSLEGSGSYEQFF. DNA for the CDR3: TGCGCCAGCAGCTTGGAGGGTAGCGGGAGCTATGAGCAGTTCTTC.